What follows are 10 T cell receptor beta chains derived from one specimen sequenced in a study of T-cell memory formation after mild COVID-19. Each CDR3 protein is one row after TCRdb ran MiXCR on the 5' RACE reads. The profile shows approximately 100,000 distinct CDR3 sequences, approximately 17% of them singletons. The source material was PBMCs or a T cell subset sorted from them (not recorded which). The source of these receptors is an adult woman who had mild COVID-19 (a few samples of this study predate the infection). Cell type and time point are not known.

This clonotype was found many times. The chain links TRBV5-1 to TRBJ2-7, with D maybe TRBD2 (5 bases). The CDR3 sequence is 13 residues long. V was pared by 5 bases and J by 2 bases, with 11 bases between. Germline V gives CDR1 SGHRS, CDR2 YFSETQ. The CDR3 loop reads CASSVGGTYEQYF. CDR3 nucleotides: TGCGCCAGCAGTGTCGGAGGTACCTACGAGCAGTACTTC.

In DNA, the CDR3 is TGTGCCACCAGCAGAGGGGATAACAGATTCACAGATACGCAGTATTTT. Translating gives CATSRGDNRFTDTQYF. The chain uses TRBV15 and TRBJ2-3; D is ambiguous. V lost 1 base and J lost 2, with 13 bases in between. This CDR3 is 16 amino acids long. Germline CDR1 LNHNV, CDR2 YYDKDF (reference sequence).

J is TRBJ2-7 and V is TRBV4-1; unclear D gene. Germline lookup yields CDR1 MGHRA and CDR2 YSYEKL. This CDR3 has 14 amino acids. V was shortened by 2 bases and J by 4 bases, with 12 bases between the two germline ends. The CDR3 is CASSQQTQSYEQYF. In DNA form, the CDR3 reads TGCGCCAGCAGCCAACAAACCCAGTCATACGAGCAGTACTTC.

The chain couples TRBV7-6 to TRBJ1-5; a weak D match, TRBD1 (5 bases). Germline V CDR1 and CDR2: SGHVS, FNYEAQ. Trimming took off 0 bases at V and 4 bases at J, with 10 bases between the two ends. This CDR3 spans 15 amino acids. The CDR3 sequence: CASSLAVGGNQPQHF. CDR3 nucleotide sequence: TGTGCCAGCAGCTTAGCGGTGGGGGGTAATCAGCCCCAGCATTTT.

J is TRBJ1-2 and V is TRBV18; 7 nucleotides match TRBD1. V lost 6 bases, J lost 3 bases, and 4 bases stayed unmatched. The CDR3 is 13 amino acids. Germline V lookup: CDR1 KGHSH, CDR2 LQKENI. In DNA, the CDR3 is TGTGCCAGCTCCTCCGGGACAGACTATGGCTACACCTTC. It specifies CASSSGTDYGYTF.

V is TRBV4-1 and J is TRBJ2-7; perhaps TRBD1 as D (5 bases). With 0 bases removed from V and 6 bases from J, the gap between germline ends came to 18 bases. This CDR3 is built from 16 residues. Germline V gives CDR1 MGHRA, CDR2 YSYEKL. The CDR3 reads CASSQESAGHSVEQYF. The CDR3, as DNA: TGCGCCAGCAGCCAAGAGTCGGCCGGACACTCGGTCGAGCAGTACTTC.

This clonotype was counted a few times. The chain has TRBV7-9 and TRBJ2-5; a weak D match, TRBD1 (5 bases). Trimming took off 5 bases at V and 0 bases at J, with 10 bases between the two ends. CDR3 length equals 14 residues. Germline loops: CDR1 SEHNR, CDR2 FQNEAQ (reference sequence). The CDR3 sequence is CASSPSGNQETQYF. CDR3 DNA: TGTGCCAGCAGCCCCTCAGGGAACCAAGAGACCCAGTACTTC.

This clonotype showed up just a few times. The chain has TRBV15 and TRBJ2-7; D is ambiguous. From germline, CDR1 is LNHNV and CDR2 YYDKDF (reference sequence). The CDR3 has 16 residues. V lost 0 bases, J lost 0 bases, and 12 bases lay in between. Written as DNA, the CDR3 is TGTGCCACCAGCAGAGATCAGGCTACCTCCTCCTACGAGCAGTACTTC. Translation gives CATSRDQATSSYEQYF.

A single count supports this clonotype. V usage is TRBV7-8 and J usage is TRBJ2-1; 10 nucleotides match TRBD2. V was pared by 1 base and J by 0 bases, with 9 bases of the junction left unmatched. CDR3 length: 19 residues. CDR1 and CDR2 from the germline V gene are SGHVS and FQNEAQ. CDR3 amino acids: CASSLVRLAGASSYNEQFF. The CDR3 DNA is TGTGCCAGCAGCTTAGTCAGGCTAGCGGGGGCCAGCTCCTACAATGAGCAGTTCTTC.

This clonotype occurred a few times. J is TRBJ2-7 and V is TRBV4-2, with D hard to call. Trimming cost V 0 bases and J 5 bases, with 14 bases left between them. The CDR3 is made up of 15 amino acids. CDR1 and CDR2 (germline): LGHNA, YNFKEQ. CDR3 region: CASSQEARGGDEQYF. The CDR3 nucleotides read TGTGCCAGCAGCCAAGAGGCGCGAGGTGGCGACGAGCAGTACTTC.